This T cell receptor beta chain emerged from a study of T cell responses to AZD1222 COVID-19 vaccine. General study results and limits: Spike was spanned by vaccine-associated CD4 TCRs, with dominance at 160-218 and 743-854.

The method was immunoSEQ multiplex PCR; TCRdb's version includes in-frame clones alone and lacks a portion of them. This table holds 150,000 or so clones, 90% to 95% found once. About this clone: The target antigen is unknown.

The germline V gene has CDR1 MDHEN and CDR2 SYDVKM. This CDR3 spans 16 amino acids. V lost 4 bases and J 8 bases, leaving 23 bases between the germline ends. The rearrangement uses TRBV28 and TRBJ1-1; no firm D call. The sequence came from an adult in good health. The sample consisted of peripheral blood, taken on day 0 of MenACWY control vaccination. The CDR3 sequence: CASSSTRPGTQLEAFF. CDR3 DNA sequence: TGTGCCAGCAGTTCCACCCGTCCAGGTACCCAACTCGAAGCTTTCTTT.